This T cell receptor beta chain emerged from a study of blood T cells in healthy people across ages. This clonotype has a handful of counts. With a J-beta primer mix and a sample-barcoded 5' primer, a second PCR ran 7 to 11 cycles. Each of the cDNA molecules was tagged by a template-switch adaptor with 12 random nucleotides. TCRdb recomputed calls from the 5' RACE reads with MiXCR, one row per CDR3 protein. The top ten clones hold around 40% of a sample with 750,000 to 950,000 distinct CDR3 sequences, approximately 53% of them seen once. The TCR sequence derives from a man aged 80 or over in good health. The sample comprised blood.

The CDR3: CASSVAGGPYNEQFF. Here the CDR3 DNA reads TGTGCCAGCAGCGTAGCCGGGGGGCCCTACAATGAGCAGTTCTTC. J is TRBJ2-1 and V is TRBV9; maybe TRBD2 (7 bases). Germline CDR1 and CDR2: SGDLS and YYNGEE. This CDR3 has 15 residues. Trimming cost V 0 bases and J 2 bases, with 9 bases left between them.